Given below is one T cell receptor (beta chain) in context. Clones were sequenced by immunoSEQ multiplex PCR, and TCRdb holds only the in-frame ones, with some missing. The sample holds some 900 clones, about nine tenths seen once. The data derive from a study of follicular helper T cells after annual influenza vaccination. This sample's time point: 2014-2015 season, 7 days after vaccination. Community-dwelling subjects without influenza vaccination in the prior 6 months were enrolled. V shed 6 bases and J shed 0 bases, with 12 bases lying between them. The CDR3 runs to 16 residues. Germline-derived CDR1 and CDR2 are MDHEN and SYDVKM.

The sequencing here drew on CXCR5+ CD38+ circulating T follicular helper cells from blood, taken 7 days after influenza vaccination. Regarding subset: circulating Tfh, non-naive CD4+CXCR5+PD-1+ (ICOS+CD38+ or ICOS-CD38-). The sequence was obtained from an adult who received the influenza vaccine. V and J are TRBV28 and TRBJ1-6; perhaps TRBD1 as D (6 bases). CDR3 protein: CASSHDRSSYNSPLHF. The CDR3 DNA sequence: TGTGCCAGCAGCCACGACAGGAGCTCCTATAATTCACCCCTCCACTTT.